The 23 T cell receptor beta chains given below trace back to one sample, sequenced in a study of T cell responses to AZD1222 COVID-19 vaccine (dated by TCRdb to the early 2020s). The time point label corresponds to: baseline before first vaccination. The library relied on the immunoSEQ multiplex PCR assay. This immuneACCESS table, as held by TCRdb, lists in-frame sequences with V and J called but not all clones. Of the missing ones, under half trace to an unresolved V gene in checked studies; the others have no known cause. A total of about 120,000 clones appear in this sample, approximately 90% of them only once. The top ten clones comprise roughly 7% of the sample. The source was peripheral blood, collected on day 0 of AZD1222 vaccination. Receptor source: an adult in good health.

The CDR3 nucleotides read TGTGCCAGCAGTTTTCAAAAGACACCTGAAAAACTGTTTTTT. Its protein is CASSFQKTPEKLFF. This chain joins TRBV27 and TRBJ1-4; D is uncertain. This CDR3 comprises 14 residues. Germline V CDR1 and CDR2: MNHEY, SMNVEV (reference sequence). The V gene lost 3 bases and the J gene lost 7 bases, with 12 bases spanning the gap.

This rearrangement joins TRBV6-5 to TRBJ2-7; 10 bases are shared with TRBD1. This CDR3 has 12 residues. The germline V gene has CDR1 MNHEY and CDR2 SVGAGI. V lost 5 bases to trimming and J lost 9 bases; unmatched junction nucleotides: 4. The DNA for the CDR3 is TGTGCCAGCAGTCCTGACAGGGGGCGGCAGTACTTC. This gives the protein CASSPDRGRQYF.

This clone was counted a few times. The rearrangement uses TRBV6-6 and TRBJ1-6, with 10 nucleotides matching TRBD1. The CDR3 is 15 amino acids. After removal of 3 bases from V and 8 bases from J, the junction contained 4 bases not matched to a gene. Per the germline V gene, CDR1 is MNHNY and CDR2 is SVGAGI (reference sequence). This CDR3 reads CASSYTGTGDSPLHF. In nucleotides, the CDR3 is TGTGCCAGCAGTTATACCGGGACAGGGGATTCACCCCTCCACTTT.

V gene TRBV3-1 (or the pseudogene TRBV3-2) combines with J gene TRBJ1-3; D remains unclear. CDR1 and CDR2 (germline): LGHDT, YNNKEL (reference sequence). The V gene lost 1 base and the J gene lost 0 bases, with 13 bases spanning the gap. The CDR3 covers 17 residues. The CDR3 coding sequence is TGTGCCAGCAGCCAAGTCGGAGTCGGCTACTCTGGAAACACCATATATTTT. Protein sequence: CASSQVGVGYSGNTIYF.

This chain uses TRBV28 with TRBJ2-7; 11 nucleotides agree with TRBD1. The CDR3 loop spans 14 amino acids. V dropped 3 bases and J dropped 6; count of bases not matched to a gene: 4. From germline, CDR1 is MDHEN and CDR2 SYDVKM. This CDR3 is CASSFVGTGGEQYF. The CDR3 nucleotides are TGTGCCAGCAGTTTCGTTGGGACAGGGGGCGAGCAGTACTTC.

The chain recombines TRBV24-1 with TRBJ2-1; D unresolved. Germline V gene sequence: CDR1 KGHDR, CDR2 SFDVKD. CDR3 length: 15 amino acids. The V end was cut by 4 bases, the J end by 1 base, with 10 bases between. The CDR3 protein is CATSDDGPSYNEQFF. As DNA, the CDR3 is TGTGCCACCAGTGACGACGGACCTTCCTACAATGAGCAGTTCTTC.

CDR3 amino acids: CASSADIGDNSPLHF. DNA of the CDR3: TGTGCCAGCAGCGCCGACATAGGGGATAATTCACCCCTCCACTTT. J is TRBJ1-6 and V is TRBV9; TRBD1 might be the D (5 bases). The V end lost 3 bases, the J end lost 5 bases, and 12 bases lay between the germline ends. Germline CDR1 and CDR2: SGDLS and YYNGEE. The CDR3 sequence is 15 residues long.

This rearrangement joins TRBV10-3 to TRBJ1-1; 7 bases match TRBD1. The V gene's germline CDR1 is ENHRY and CDR2 SYGVKD. The CDR3 runs 14 residues. V shed 2 bases and J 6 bases; nucleotides not matched to a gene: 6. CDR3 DNA: TGTGCCATCAGTGAGGCGACAGGGAGATCTGAAGCTTTCTTT. It encodes CAISEATGRSEAFF.

J is TRBJ2-3 and V is TRBV19, with a weak D call TRBD2 (5 bases). The CDR3 consists of 14 residues. V was cut by 4 bases and J by 2 bases, with 10 bases left in between. Germline CDR1 is LNHDA and CDR2 is SQIVND (reference sequence). CDR3: CASSRLGITDTQYF. The CDR3 region has the DNA TGTGCCAGTAGTAGACTCGGGATCACAGATACGCAGTATTTT.

J is TRBJ1-5 and V is TRBV19; 8 bases align to TRBD1. The germline gives CDR1 LNHDA, CDR2 SQIVND (reference sequence). After removal of 6 bases from V and 3 bases from J, the junction contained 4 bases not matched to a gene. This CDR3 has 14 amino acids. CDR3 sequence: CASSPTGANQPQHF. The CDR3 nucleotides are TGTGCCAGTAGCCCGACAGGGGCCAATCAGCCCCAGCATTTT.

In its sample, this clone was seen once. The chain joins TRBV5-1 to TRBJ2-7, with 10 bases matching TRBD2. CDR1 is SGHRS, CDR2 YFSETQ, per germline. This CDR3 spans 14 amino acids. V was clipped by 4 bases and J by 4 bases; unmatched bases: 5. The CDR3 spells CASSAWTSGYEQYF. The DNA of the CDR3 is TGCGCCAGCAGCGCCTGGACTAGCGGTTACGAGCAGTACTTC.

The V call is TRBV29-1, the J call TRBJ2-3; D unclear. The CDR3 consists of 10 residues. Germline V gene lookup returns CDR1 SQVTM and CDR2 ANQGSEA. V shed 0 bases and J shed 6 bases, with 1 base lying between them. The CDR3 DNA follows: TGCAGCGTTGAAGACGATACGCAGTATTTT. Protein sequence: CSVEDDTQYF.

The V and J genes are TRBV5-4 and TRBJ1-1; D possibly corresponds to TRBD1 (6 bases). The CDR3 length is 15 residues. The V gene's germline CDR1 is SGHNT and CDR2 YYREEE (reference sequence). V shed 5 bases and J shed 6 bases, with 20 bases lying between them. CDR3 residues: CASSESGHINAEAFF. The DNA for the CDR3 is TGTGCCAGCAGTGAATCGGGACACATAAACGCTGAAGCTTTCTTT.

The chain joins TRBV2 to TRBJ2-1; D remains ambiguous. The V and J ends lost 4 bases and 9 bases respectively, with 7 bases between them. Germline CDR1 is SNHLY and CDR2 is FYNNEI. The CDR3 loop spans 11 amino acids. The CDR3 here is CASSGQLEQFF. The CDR3 DNA reads as TGTGCCAGCAGTGGGCAGCTTGAGCAGTTCTTC.

This clone was seen only a few times. The chain links TRBV5-6 to TRBJ1-3; weak D call: TRBD1 (5 bases). Germline CDR1 reads SGHDT; CDR2 reads YYEEEE. The CDR3 runs to 14 residues. Trimming removed 4 bases at V and 0 bases at J, with 8 bases between. This CDR3 reads CASSSRDSGNTIYF. The DNA for the CDR3 is TGTGCCAGCAGCAGCAGGGACTCTGGAAACACCATATATTTT.

The V call is TRBV3-1 (or the pseudogene TRBV3-2), the J call TRBJ1-4; possibly TRBD1 for D (6 bases). The CDR3 sequence is 15 residues long. The germline V and J ends were trimmed by 5 bases and 5 bases, with 15 bases remaining between them. Germline values: CDR1 LGHDT, CDR2 YNNKEL (reference sequence). CDR3: CASSYGSQGNEKLFF. CDR3 bases: TGTGCCAGCAGCTACGGGTCCCAGGGGAATGAAAAACTGTTTTTT.

This chain connects TRBV7-9 to TRBJ2-1; 8 nucleotides match TRBD1. V was clipped by 5 bases and J by 7 bases; unmatched bases: 13. CDR1 is SEHNR, CDR2 FQNEAQ, per germline (reference sequence). This CDR3 is 16 amino acids long. As DNA, the CDR3 is TGTGCCAGCAGCCCGCCCCTGGCAGGGGGCAGAAATGAGCAGTTCTTC. Protein sequence: CASSPPLAGGRNEQFF.

In nucleotides, the CDR3 is TGTGCCAGCAGTTTATTGCTGCAAGAGACCCAGTACTTC. This codes for CASSLLLQETQYF. The genes are TRBV12-3 or TRBV12-4 and TRBJ2-5; D unclear. Between the trimmed V and J ends, which lost 2 bases and 2 bases, there was a span of 6 bases. The CDR3 runs to 13 residues.

The chain carries TRBV29-1 and TRBJ2-1; D unclear. The germline CDR1 and CDR2 sequences are SQVTM and ANQGSEA. V was cut by 4 bases and J by 4 bases, with 14 bases left in between. The CDR3 runs to 14 residues. CDR3 residues: CSVVGGFKYNEQFF. The CDR3 DNA reads TGCAGCGTTGTAGGCGGATTTAAGTACAATGAGCAGTTCTTC.

The rearrangement links TRBV29-1 to TRBJ2-6; tentative D call: TRBD1 (7 bases). Germline CDR1 and CDR2: SQVTM and ANQGSEA. This CDR3 has 17 amino acids. V lost 5 bases to trimming and J lost 0 bases, with 17 bases between them. The CDR3 loop is CSVLNSGGFSGANVLTF. The CDR3, as DNA: TGCAGCGTTCTTAATTCAGGGGGGTTCTCTGGGGCCAACGTCCTGACTTTC. The full variable domain, rest sourced from reference TRBV29-1 and TRBJ2-6, is SAVISQKPSRDICQRGTSLTIQCQVDSQVTMMFWYRQQPGQSLTLIATANQGSEATYESGFVIDKFPISRPNLTFSTLTVSNMSPEDSSIYLCSVLNSGGFSGANVLTFGAGSRLTVL.

The J gene is TRBJ2-7, the V gene TRBV28; D possibly corresponds to TRBD1 (5 bases). This CDR3 has 13 amino acids. With 0 bases removed from V and 2 bases from J, the gap between germline ends came to 5 bases. Germline values: CDR1 MDHEN, CDR2 SYDVKM. CDR3 amino acids: CASSLWTAYEQYF. The CDR3 DNA sequence: TGTGCCAGCAGTTTATGGACAGCCTACGAGCAGTACTTC.

The V gene is TRBV9, the J gene TRBJ1-2; D ambiguous. Deletions cut 0 bases from V and 2 bases from J, with 8 bases between. The CDR3 covers 14 residues. CDR1 is SGDLS, CDR2 YYNGEE, per germline. The CDR3 spells CASSVVGSNYGYTF. The CDR3 nucleotides read TGTGCCAGCAGCGTAGTAGGGTCCAACTATGGCTACACCTTC.

This sequence joins TRBV5-1 and TRBJ1-4, with D possibly being TRBD1 (5 bases). The CDR3 contains 16 residues. The ends were cut back, 4 bases at V and 0 bases at J, with 13 bases in the middle. In germline, CDR1 is SGHRS, CDR2 YFSETQ. CDR3 sequence reads: CASSRGGRTTNEKLFF. In DNA form, the CDR3 reads TGCGCCAGCAGCAGGGGAGGACGGACAACTAATGAAAAACTGTTTTTT. Supplemented by reference TRBV5-1 and TRBJ1-4, the full variable domain reads KAGVTQTPRYLIKTRGQQVTLSCSPISGHRSVSWYQQTPGQGLQFLFEYFSETQRNKGNFPGRFSGRQFSNSRSEMNVSTLELGDSALYLCASSRGGRTTNEKLFFGSGTQLSVL.